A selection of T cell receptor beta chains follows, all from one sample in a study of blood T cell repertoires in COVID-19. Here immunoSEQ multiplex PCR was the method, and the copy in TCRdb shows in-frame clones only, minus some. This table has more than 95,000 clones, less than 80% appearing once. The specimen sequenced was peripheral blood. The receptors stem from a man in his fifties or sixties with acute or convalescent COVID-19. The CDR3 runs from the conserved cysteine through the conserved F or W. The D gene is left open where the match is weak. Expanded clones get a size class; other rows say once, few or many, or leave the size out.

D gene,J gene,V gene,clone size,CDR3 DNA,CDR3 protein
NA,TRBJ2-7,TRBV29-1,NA,TGCAGCGTTCGGGCTAGCGCATCCTACGAGCAGTACTTC,CSVRASASYEQYF
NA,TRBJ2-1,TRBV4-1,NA,TGCGCCAGCAGCCAAGGGGTCCCCCTAGTCCGAGTTTATGAGCAGTTCTTC,CASSQGVPLVRVYEQFF
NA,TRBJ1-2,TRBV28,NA,TGTGCCAGCAGTTTCCGCGCCGGGGGTAGACGGGGCTACACCTTC,CASSFRAGGRRGYTF
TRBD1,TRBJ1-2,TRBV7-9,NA,TGTGCCAGCAGCGAGGGACAGGGGAAAGGTGGCTACACCTTC,CASSEGQGKGGYTF
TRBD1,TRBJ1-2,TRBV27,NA,TGTGCCAGCAGCCCAGGACAGGGAGGTGGCTACACCTTC,CASSPGQGGGYTF
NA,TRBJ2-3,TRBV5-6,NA,TGTGCCAGCAGGGGGAGTAGCCGGGGGGATACGCAGTATTTT,CASRGSSRGDTQYF
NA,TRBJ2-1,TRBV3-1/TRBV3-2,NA,TGTGCCAGCAGCCAAGATAACTGGGCAACGAGCTACAATGAGCAGTTCTTC,CASSQDNWATSYNEQFF
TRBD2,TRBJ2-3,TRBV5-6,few,TGTGCCAGCAGCTCTAGCGGGAAGCTGGCAGATACGCAGTATTTT,CASSSSGKLADTQYF
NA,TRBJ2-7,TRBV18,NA,TGTGCCAGCTCATCAGGGGGGTACCCCTACGAGCAGTACTTC,CASSSGGYPYEQYF
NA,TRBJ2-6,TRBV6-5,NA,TGTGCCAGCGGAGCAGGGGTTGGGGCCAACGTCCTGACTTTC,CASGAGVGANVLTF
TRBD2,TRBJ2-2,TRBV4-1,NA,TGCGCCAGCAGCCCAGGAGGGCGGGGGAAGGTCGGGGAGCTGTTTTTT,CASSPGGRGKVGELFF
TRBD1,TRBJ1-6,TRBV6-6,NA,TGTGCCAGCAGTCGAGAGCGGACAGGGGATAATTCACCCCTCCACTTT,CASSRERTGDNSPLHF
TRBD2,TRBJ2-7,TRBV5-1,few,TGCGCCAGCAGCTCTGGACTAGCGGGAGGCTTCGACGAGCAGTACTTC,CASSSGLAGGFDEQYF
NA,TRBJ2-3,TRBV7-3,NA,TGTGCCAGCAGCTTATGGCACACAGATACGCAGTATTTT,CASSLWHTDTQYF
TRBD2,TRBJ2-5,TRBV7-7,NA,TGTGCCAGCAGCCCAGATAGCGGGGGGACCTTTCAAGAGACCCAGTACTTC,CASSPDSGGTFQETQYF
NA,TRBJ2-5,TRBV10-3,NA,TGTGCCATCAGTGAGTCGGCGGGGCGGGGAGGCCAAGAGACCCAGTACTTC,CAISESAGRGGQETQYF
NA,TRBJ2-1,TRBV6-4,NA,TGTGCCAGCAGTGACGGCCAGGGGACTAAAAATGAGCAGTTCTTC,CASSDGQGTKNEQFF
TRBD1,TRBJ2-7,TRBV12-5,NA,TGTGCTAGTGGTCTAGGGACAGTCTACGAGCAGTACTTC,CASGLGTVYEQYF
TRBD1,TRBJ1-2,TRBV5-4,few,TGTGCCAGCAGTTCCGGGACAGGGGACTATGGCTACACCTTC,CASSSGTGDYGYTF
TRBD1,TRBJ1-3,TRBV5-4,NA,TGTGCCAGCAGCCCTGGGGGACAGGCTGGAAACACCATATATTTT,CASSPGGQAGNTIYF
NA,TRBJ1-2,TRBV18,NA,TGTGCCAGCTCACCAGCAGGGCTGAACTATGGCTACACCTTC,CASSPAGLNYGYTF
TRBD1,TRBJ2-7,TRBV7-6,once,TGTGCCAGCAGCCAACCGACAGGGAAGACCTACGAGCAGTACTTC,CASSQPTGKTYEQYF
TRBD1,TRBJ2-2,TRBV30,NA,TGTGCCTGGCAATCAGGGGGCGACTCCGGGGAGCTGTTTTTT,CAWQSGGDSGELFF
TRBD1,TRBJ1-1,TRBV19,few,TGTGCCAGTAGTGCTCCGGACAGGGGGCGAGTGAACACTGAAGCTTTCTTT,CASSAPDRGRVNTEAFF